This TCR beta chain was recovered during a study of PD-1 blockade in classical Hodgkin lymphoma. Study-level background: Administration of nivolumab to patients was at 3 mg/kg intravenously every 2 weeks. Study-wide results and caveats: It was among complete responders that baseline diversity resembled that of newly diagnosed patients. CD4+ TCR diversity climbed significantly by C4D1, unlike CD8+ TCR diversity.

The germline V gene has CDR1 MNHEY and CDR2 SVGAGI. V was trimmed by 7 bases and J by 4 bases, leaving 16 bases between them. The CDR3 has 14 amino acids. The time point was: cycle 4 day 1 (C4D1), after six to seven weeks of nivolumab. Each patient relapsed following autologous stem cell transplantation, and prior brentuximab vedotin exposure differed. With magnetic negative selection, CD4+ T cells were purified from PBMCs that had been thawed. Classification of best responses gave complete response, partial response or progressive disease. Data came from immunoSEQ multiplex PCR; TCRdb stores just in-frame clones and leaves some out. Of about 25,000 clones listed, over 75% were seen once; the top ten hold more than 3%. On this clone: The target antigen is unknown.

The source of this sequence is a human donor with classical Hodgkin lymphoma. Sequencing was performed on CD4+ T cells from blood, taken before the fourth cycle of nivolumab. V and J are TRBV6-5 and TRBJ2-5; possible D gene TRBD2, 6 bases. CDR3 sequence reads: CASKPGVAGETQYF. The CDR3 nucleotides are TGTGCCAGCAAACCGGGGGTGGCAGGAGAGACCCAGTACTTC.